One sample yielded the 12 T cell receptor beta chains listed below, sequenced in a study of CD8+CD57+ T cells in acquired aplastic anemia. The template used for profiling TCR beta VDJ and CDR3 was genomic DNA. MiXCR, run by TCRdb on the reads, gives a single entry per CDR3 protein. The sample includes roughly 500,000 distinct CDR3 sequences, around 33% seen only once; the top ten take roughly 0.89%. Patients chosen for sequencing had shown CD8+CD57+ cell expansion by flow cytometry. The specimen was sorted CD4+, CD8+, or CD8+CD57+ T cells (not recorded which) from PBMCs. These receptor sequences come from a human donor with aplastic anemia.

With respect to this clonotype: A much larger clone differs by one base, so this may be a read error. The chain recombines TRBV7-9 with TRBJ1-1; a weak D match, TRBD1 (5 bases). The germline gives CDR1 SEHNR, CDR2 FQNEAQ (reference sequence). CDR3 length: 14 amino acids. In nucleotides, the CDR3 is TGTGCCAGCAGCTTAGAAGGGTCGGACACTGAAGCTTCCTTT. Encoded protein: CASSLEGSDTEASF.

The rearrangement links TRBV7-6 to TRBJ2-2; D may be TRBD1 (6 bases). V was clipped by 6 bases and J by 1 base, with 9 bases between them. CDR1 SGHVS and CDR2 FNYEAQ come from the germline V gene. This CDR3 comprises 14 residues. The CDR3 nucleotides are TGTGCCAGCAGGTCGACAGGGAACACCGGGGAGCTGTTTTTT. Amino acids: CASRSTGNTGELFF.

This clonotype has at least ten counts. The J gene is TRBJ1-5, the V gene TRBV7-8, with a weak D call TRBD1 (5 bases). Germline loops: CDR1 SGHVS, CDR2 FQNEAQ. The V and J ends lost 3 bases and 5 bases respectively, with 11 bases between them. The CDR3 loop spans 14 amino acids. This chain's CDR3 is CASSFLVGDQPQHF. The CDR3 nucleotides are TGTGCCAGCAGCTTCTTAGTGGGGGATCAGCCCCAGCATTTT.

Worth noting for this clonotype: A much bigger clone sits one base away, suggesting this may be a read error. This chain links TRBV25-1 with TRBJ2-7; D gene unclear. Per the germline V gene, CDR1 is MGHDK and CDR2 is SYGVNS. This CDR3 region has 13 residues. The ends were cut back, 6 bases at V and 4 bases at J, with 13 bases in the middle. The CDR3 DNA reads TGTGCCAGCAGCTTTGAGTGGGCTTACGAGCAGTACTTC. It specifies CASSFEWAYEQYF.

This clonotype was detected only a few times. V and J are TRBV9 and TRBJ2-4; 8 bases fit TRBD1. The CDR3 runs to 20 residues. Trimming removed 0 bases from V and 1 base from J; junction bases left unmatched: 15. The germline CDR1 and CDR2 sequences are SGDLS and YYNGEE. The CDR3, as DNA: TGTGCCAGCAGCGTAGCCCAGACGACAGGGGAGTTTTCGGCCAAAAACATTCAGTACTTC. Translated, it gives CASSVAQTTGEFSAKNIQYF. The variable domain in full, completed from reference TRBV9 and TRBJ2-4, reads DSGVTQTPKHLITATGQRVTLRCSPRSGDLSVYWYQQSLDQGLQFLIQYYNGEERAKGNILERFSAQQFPDLHSELNLSSLELGDSALYFCASSVAQTTGEFSAKNIQYFGAGTRLSVL.

There are a few counts of this clonotype. This chain connects TRBV3-1 to TRBJ2-2; D remains ambiguous. The CDR3 loop spans 15 amino acids. Germline CDR1 is LGHDT and CDR2 is YNNKEL (reference sequence). V lost 3 bases, J lost 2 bases, and 10 bases lay in between. The CDR3 region is CASSHLDVNTGELFF. The CDR3 DNA is TGTGCCAGCAGCCACTTAGACGTTAACACCGGGGAGCTGTTTTTT.

This chain joins TRBV7-9 and TRBJ1-6; D gene uncertain. V lost 3 bases and J 10 bases, leaving 10 bases between the germline ends. This CDR3 is 13 amino acids long. CDR1 and CDR2 (germline): SEHNR, FQNEAQ (reference sequence). CDR3 bases: TGTGCCAGCAGCTTCCTCGACACCTCACCCCTCCACTTT. Its translation is CASSFLDTSPLHF.

The genes are TRBV6-1 and TRBJ1-5, with TRBD1 matching over 7 bases. This CDR3 is built from 16 residues. The junction had 11 bases not matched to a gene; V was cut back by 7 bases and J by 2 bases. CDR1 is MNHNS and CDR2 is SASEGT in the germline V gene. In nucleotides, the CDR3 is TGTGCCAGCACCCGGGACAGAGTAATAGGCAATCAGCCCCAGCATTTT. Its protein product is CASTRDRVIGNQPQHF.

This clonotype was seen more than once but under ten times. The chain recombines TRBV3-1 with TRBJ2-3, with D hard to call. V was shortened by 4 bases and J by 10 bases, with 15 bases between the two germline ends. In germline, CDR1 is LGHDT, CDR2 YNNKEL (reference sequence). CDR3 length equals 13 residues. The CDR3 DNA is TGTGCCAGCAGCCTTCTGGTGGTTGGCGCGCAGTATTTT. Its protein product is CASSLLVVGAQYF.

The chain is built from TRBV12-3 or TRBV12-4 and TRBJ1-3; D unclear. V was clipped by 2 bases and J by 3 bases, with 8 bases between them. This CDR3 is built from 14 residues. The CDR3 region has the DNA TGTGCCAGCAGTTTACTAACAGTTGGAAACACCATATATTTT. This translates into CASSLLTVGNTIYF.

This clonotype was counted many times. The V gene is TRBV2, the J gene TRBJ2-5, with a tentative D call TRBD1 (6 bases). V lost 9 bases and J 4 bases, leaving 18 bases between the germline ends. Germline CDR1 SNHLY, CDR2 FYNNEI. The CDR3 spans 14 residues. In DNA, the CDR3 is TGTGCCAGTAGGGGGTCTGTTATCCCAGAGACCCAGTACTTC. Translation: CASRGSVIPETQYF.

The rearrangement uses TRBV19 and TRBJ2-2, with no clear D. Trimming shortened V by 3 bases and J by 4 bases, and 9 bases separated the two germline ends. The CDR3 consists of 14 residues. Germline assignment: CDR1 LNHDA and CDR2 SQIVND (reference sequence). CDR3 protein: CASSILGATGELFF. Here the CDR3 DNA reads TGTGCCAGTAGTATTTTAGGAGCCACCGGGGAGCTGTTTTTT.